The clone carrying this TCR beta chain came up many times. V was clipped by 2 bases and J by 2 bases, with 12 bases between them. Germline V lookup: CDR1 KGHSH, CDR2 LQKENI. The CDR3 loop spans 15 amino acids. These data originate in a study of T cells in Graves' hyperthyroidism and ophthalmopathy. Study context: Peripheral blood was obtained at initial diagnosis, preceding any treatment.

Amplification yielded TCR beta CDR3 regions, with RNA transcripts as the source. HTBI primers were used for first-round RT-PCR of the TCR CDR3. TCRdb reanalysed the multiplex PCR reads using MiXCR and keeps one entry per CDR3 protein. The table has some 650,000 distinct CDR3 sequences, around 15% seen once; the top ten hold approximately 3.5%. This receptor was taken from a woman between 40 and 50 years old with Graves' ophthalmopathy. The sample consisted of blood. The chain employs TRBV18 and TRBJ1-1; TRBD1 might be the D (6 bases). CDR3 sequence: CASSPTGSENTEAFF. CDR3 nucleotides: TGTGCCAGCTCACCAACAGGGTCTGAAAACACTGAAGCTTTCTTT. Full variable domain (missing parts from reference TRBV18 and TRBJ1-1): NAGVMQNPRHLVRRRGQEARLRCSPMKGHSHVYWYRQLPEEGLKFMVYLQKENIIDESGMPKERFSAEFPKEGPSILRIQQVVRGDSAAYFCASSPTGSENTEAFFGQGTRLTVV.